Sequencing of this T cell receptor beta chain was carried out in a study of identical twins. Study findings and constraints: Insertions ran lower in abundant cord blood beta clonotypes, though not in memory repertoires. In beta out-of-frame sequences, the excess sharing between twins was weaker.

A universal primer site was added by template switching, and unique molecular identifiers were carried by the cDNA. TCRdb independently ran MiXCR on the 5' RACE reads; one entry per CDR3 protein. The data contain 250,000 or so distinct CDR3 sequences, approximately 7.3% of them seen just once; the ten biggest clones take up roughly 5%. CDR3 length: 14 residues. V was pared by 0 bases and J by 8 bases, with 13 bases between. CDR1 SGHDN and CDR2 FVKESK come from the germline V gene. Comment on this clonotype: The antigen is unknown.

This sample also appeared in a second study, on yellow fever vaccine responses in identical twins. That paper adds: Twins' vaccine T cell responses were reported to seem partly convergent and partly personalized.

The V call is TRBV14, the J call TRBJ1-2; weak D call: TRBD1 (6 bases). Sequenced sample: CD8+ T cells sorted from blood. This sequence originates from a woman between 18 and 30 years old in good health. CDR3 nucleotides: TGTGCCAGCAGCCAAGACGAGGCAGGGGAGGGCTACACCTTC. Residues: CASSQDEAGEGYTF.